A single T cell receptor (beta chain) is shown here with its context. Antigen specificity is unknown. The repertoire was sequenced with immunoSEQ multiplex PCR; TCRdb's copy has only in-frame clones and lacks some. The data contain about 410,000 clones, around nine tenths of them singletons. The treatment here: roughly 19 received Ad26.COV2.S at low or high dose, single or two shots; about 5 received placebo; per-sample allocation not given. It was on day 63 after the first vaccine or placebo injection that samples were taken. These data belong to a study of Ad26.COV2.S vaccination and SARS-CoV-2 variants. Study context: The donor belonged to the COV1001 Ad26.COV2.S trial arm. The vaccine Ad26.COV2.S was put into the muscle once, or twice with 56 days between. General study findings and limits: Vaccinees displayed broader spike-specific TCR repertoires than placebo recipients. Total T cell responses, in the TCR breadth and depth analyses, may have been underestimated.

The origin of this receptor is a person between 18 and 65 years old who received the Ad26.COV2.S COVID-19 vaccine or a placebo. This material consisted of peripheral blood, taken in a trial of Ad26.COV2.S vaccine versus placebo.

The DNA of the CDR3 is TGTGCCAGCAGCACCTCGGACAGAACCTATGGCTACACCTTC. This sequence encodes CASSTSDRTYGYTF. J is TRBJ1-2 and V is TRBV5-6; perhaps TRBD1 as D (6 bases). With 4 bases removed from V and 4 bases from J, the gap between germline ends came to 14 bases. The CDR3 runs to 14 residues. The germline V gene encodes CDR1 SGHDT and CDR2 YYEEEE.